One TCR beta chain is described in this entry. What it binds is unknown. This record comes from a study of cytomegalovirus exposure and HLA in healthy donors. The PCR had 60 Vbeta and 13 Jbeta primers. Produced via immunoSEQ multiplex PCR; TCRdb's table is partial and in-frame only. The sample has 85,000 to 95,000 clones, about three quarters seen once. J was trimmed by 3 bases and V by 4 bases; bases with no gene match: 4. The CDR3 is 14 residues long. Germline V lookup: CDR1 SGHNT, CDR2 YYREEE (reference sequence). This cohort consisted of healthy bone marrow donors. Study conclusions and caveats: What a later analysis reportedly showed was that an Asian-associated ancestry cluster had fewer N-insertions than the approximately 700-donor mean. After further analysis at a later stage, 16,951 TCR beta sequences were associated with HLA alleles at 0.05 false discovery rate. Segments of the TCR beta V type were, in most cases, productive about 87% or about 30% of the time in an earlier analysis.

What was sequenced was PBMCs. This TCR was sampled from a man aged 25-40 years in good health and CMV-seropositive. The chain is built from TRBV5-4 and TRBJ2-3; the match to TRBD1 covers 8 bases. The CDR3 here is CASSPNRGTDTQYF. Written as DNA, the CDR3 is TGTGCCAGCAGCCCAAACAGGGGGACAGATACGCAGTATTTT.